The clone carrying this T cell receptor beta chain occurred many times. As yet, its antigen is unknown. TCRdb ran MiXCR on the reads and lists one entry per CDR3 protein. The table shows around 350,000 distinct CDR3 sequences, with over 15% occurring only once. The data are from a study of T cell repertoires in cytomegalovirus infection. Study-level information: Both CMV infection and a matching HLA type were indicated by public TCR beta signatures.

This CDR3 has 15 amino acids. Germline V CDR1 and CDR2: SEHNR, FQNEAQ (reference sequence). Points from the study as a whole: In two of eight donors, the top clonotype was HLA-C-restricted CMV-specific. Based on cumulative public TCR beta family frequency, carriers of CMV plus the relevant HLA were identified.

The sequence came from a human donor in good health (CMV status not recorded). Some clones in this sample may be carry-over from other donors' samples. Source material: PBMCs. The rearrangement joins TRBV7-9 to TRBJ1-2, with D maybe TRBD1 (6 bases). Here the CDR3 reads CRGGGRQPRIYGYTF. CDR3 bases: TGTCGCGGGGGGGGCCGCCAGCCTCGAATCTATGGCTACACCTTC.